The source of this T cell receptor beta chain is a study of CXCR4 blockade with PD-1 therapy in pancreatic cancer. Regarding the study as a whole: Sequencing covered TCRbeta chains only, not alpha chains.

V shed 0 bases, J shed 5 bases, and the junction held 5 bases outside the gene matches. Germline CDR1 SGDLS, CDR2 YYNGEE. CDR3 length: 15 residues. Here immunoSEQ multiplex PCR was the method, and the copy in TCRdb shows in-frame clones only, minus some. The table has more than 15,000 clones, roughly 72% seen once. To note about this clone: Antigen unknown.

Patients who provided the archived tumor blocks had not received neoadjuvant therapy before surgery. This chain links TRBV9 with TRBJ2-7; 10 nucleotides agree with TRBD2. The clonotype comes from a human donor with pancreatic ductal adenocarcinoma. Sequencing input: tumor tissue. CDR3 in amino acids: CASSVEGLAGDEQYF. The CDR3 DNA follows: TGTGCCAGCAGCGTAGAAGGTCTAGCGGGAGACGAGCAGTACTTC.